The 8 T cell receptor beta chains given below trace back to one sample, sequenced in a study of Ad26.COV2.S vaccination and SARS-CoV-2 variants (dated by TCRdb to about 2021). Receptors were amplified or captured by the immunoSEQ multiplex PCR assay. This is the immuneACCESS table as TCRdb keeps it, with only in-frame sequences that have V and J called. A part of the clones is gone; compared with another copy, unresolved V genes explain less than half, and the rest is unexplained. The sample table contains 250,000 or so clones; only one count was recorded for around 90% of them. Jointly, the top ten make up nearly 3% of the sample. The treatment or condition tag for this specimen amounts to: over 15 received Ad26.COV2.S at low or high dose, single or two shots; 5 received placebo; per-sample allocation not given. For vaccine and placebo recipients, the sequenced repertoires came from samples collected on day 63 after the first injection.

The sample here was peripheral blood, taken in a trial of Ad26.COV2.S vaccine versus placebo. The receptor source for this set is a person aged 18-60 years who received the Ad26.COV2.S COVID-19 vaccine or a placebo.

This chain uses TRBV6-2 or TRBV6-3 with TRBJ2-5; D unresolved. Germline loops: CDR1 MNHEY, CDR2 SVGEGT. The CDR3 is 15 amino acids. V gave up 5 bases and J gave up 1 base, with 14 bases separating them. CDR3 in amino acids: CASSRPTHGQETQYF. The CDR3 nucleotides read TGTGCCAGCAGTAGACCCACTCACGGCCAAGAGACCCAGTACTTC.

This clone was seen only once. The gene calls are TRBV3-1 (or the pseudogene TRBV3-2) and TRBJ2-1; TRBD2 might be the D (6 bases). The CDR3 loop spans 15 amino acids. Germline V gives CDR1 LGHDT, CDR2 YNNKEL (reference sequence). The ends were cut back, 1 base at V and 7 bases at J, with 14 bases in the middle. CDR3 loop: CASSQVPLARNEQFF. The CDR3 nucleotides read TGTGCCAGCAGCCAAGTCCCCCTAGCGCGGAATGAGCAGTTCTTC.

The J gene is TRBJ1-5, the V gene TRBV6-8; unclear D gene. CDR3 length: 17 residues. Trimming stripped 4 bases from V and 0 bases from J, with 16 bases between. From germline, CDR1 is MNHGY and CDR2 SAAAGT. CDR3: CASSFKNNINSNQPQHF. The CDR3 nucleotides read TGTGCCAGCAGTTTCAAAAACAATATAAATAGCAATCAGCCCCAGCATTTT.

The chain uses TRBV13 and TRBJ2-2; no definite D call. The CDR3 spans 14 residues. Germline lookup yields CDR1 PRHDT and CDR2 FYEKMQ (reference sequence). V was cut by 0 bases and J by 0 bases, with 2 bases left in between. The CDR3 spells CASSLGSNTGELFF. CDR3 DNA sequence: TGTGCCAGCAGCTTAGGATCGAACACCGGGGAGCTGTTTTTT.

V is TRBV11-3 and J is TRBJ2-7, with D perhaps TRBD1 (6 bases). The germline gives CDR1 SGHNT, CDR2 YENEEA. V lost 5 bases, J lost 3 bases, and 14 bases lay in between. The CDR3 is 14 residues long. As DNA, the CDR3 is TGTGCCAGCAGCCCCGACAGGTGCTGCTACGAGCAGTACGTC. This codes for CASSPDRCCYEQYV.

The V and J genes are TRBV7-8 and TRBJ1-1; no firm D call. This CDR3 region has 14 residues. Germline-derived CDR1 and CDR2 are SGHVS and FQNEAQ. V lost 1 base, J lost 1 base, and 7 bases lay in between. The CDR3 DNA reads TGTGCCAGCAGCTTAGAGGCAGCGAACACTGAAGCTTTCTTT. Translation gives CASSLEAANTEAFF.

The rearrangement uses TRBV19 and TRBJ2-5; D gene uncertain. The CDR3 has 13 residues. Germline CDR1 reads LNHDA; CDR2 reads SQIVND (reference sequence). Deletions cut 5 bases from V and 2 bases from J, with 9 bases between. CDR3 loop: CASSQTAQETQYF. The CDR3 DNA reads TGTGCCAGTAGTCAGACGGCTCAAGAGACCCAGTACTTC.

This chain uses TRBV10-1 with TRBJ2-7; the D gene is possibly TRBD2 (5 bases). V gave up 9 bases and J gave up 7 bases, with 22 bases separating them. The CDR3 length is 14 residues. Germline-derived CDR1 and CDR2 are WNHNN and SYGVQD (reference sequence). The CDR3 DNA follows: TGCGCCAGGACGGTAAACCGGCCCCCGGGGGAGCAGTACTTC. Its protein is CARTVNRPPGEQYF.